This is a list of T cell receptor beta chains from one sample in a study of T cells in Graves' hyperthyroidism and ophthalmopathy. One entry per CDR3 protein, called by TCRdb with MiXCR from the multiplex PCR reads. The sample has under 350,000 distinct CDR3 sequences, over 20% seen once. The sample comprised blood. The source is a woman aged 45 to 65 with Graves' hyperthyroidism. Each CDR3 is given with its conserved first and last residue. The D gene is left open where the match is weak. Not all rows give a size; the values are once, few, many and, for expanded clones, a class.

clone size: NA
J gene: TRBJ2-1
V gene: TRBV24-1
D gene: TRBD1
CDR3 protein: CATSDPQGAGGSSYNEQFF
CDR3 DNA: TGTGCCACCAGTGATCCACAGGGGGCCGGGGGGAGCTCCTACAATGAGCAGTTCTTC

clone size: many
J gene: TRBJ2-2
V gene: TRBV7-3
D gene: NA
CDR3 protein: CASSLTPTGNTGELFF
CDR3 DNA: TGTGCCAGCAGCTTAACCCCTACTGGCAACACCGGGGAGCTGTTTTTT

clone size: NA
J gene: TRBJ1-4
V gene: TRBV28
D gene: NA
CDR3 protein: CASSETKLFF
CDR3 DNA: TGTGCCAGCAGTGAGACCAAACTGTTTTTT

clone size: many
J gene: TRBJ2-7
V gene: TRBV20-1
D gene: NA
CDR3 protein: CSAEVQNEQYF
CDR3 DNA: TGCAGTGCTGAGGTGCAGAACGAGCAGTACTTC

clone size: NA
J gene: TRBJ1-1
V gene: TRBV20-1
D gene: TRBD1
CDR3 protein: CSATDRGTEAFF
CDR3 DNA: TGCAGTGCTACGGACAGGGGGACTGAAGCTTTCTTT

clone size: NA
J gene: TRBJ2-5
V gene: TRBV2
D gene: TRBD1
CDR3 protein: CASSPYRGPETQYF
CDR3 DNA: TGTGCCAGCAGCCCTTACAGGGGGCCCGAGACCCAGTACTTC

clone size: NA
J gene: TRBJ1-1
V gene: TRBV27
D gene: NA
CDR3 protein: CASSLTARTEAFF
CDR3 DNA: TGTGCCAGCAGTCTGACAGCCCGCACTGAAGCTTTCTTT

clone size: few
J gene: TRBJ2-3
V gene: TRBV15
D gene: NA
CDR3 protein: CATSRGRGSTDTQYF
CDR3 DNA: TGTGCCACCAGCAGAGGTAGGGGGAGCACAGATACGCAGTATTTT

clone size: NA
J gene: TRBJ2-7
V gene: TRBV6-5
D gene: TRBD1
CDR3 protein: CASSSPGQGTYEQYF
CDR3 DNA: TGTGCCAGCAGTTCCCCGGGACAGGGGACCTACGAGCAGTACTTC

clone size: many
J gene: TRBJ1-5
V gene: TRBV28
D gene: NA
CDR3 protein: CASSLYGTGNQPQHF
CDR3 DNA: TGTGCCAGCAGTTTATACGGGACGGGGAATCAGCCCCAGCATTTT

clone size: many
J gene: TRBJ1-4
V gene: TRBV7-8
D gene: TRBD1
CDR3 protein: CASSLRPGQANEKLFF
CDR3 DNA: TGTGCCAGCAGCTTAAGGCCAGGACAGGCGAATGAAAAACTGTTTTTT

clone size: many
J gene: TRBJ2-7
V gene: TRBV28
D gene: TRBD2
CDR3 protein: CASSSPTGGRVYEQYF
CDR3 DNA: TGTGCCAGCAGTTCCCCGACGGGCGGGAGGGTGTACGAGCAGTACTTC

clone size: NA
J gene: TRBJ1-1
V gene: TRBV12-3/TRBV12-4
D gene: NA
CDR3 protein: CTSSPLLRNTEAFF
CDR3 DNA: TGTACCAGCAGTCCCCTGCTCCGGAACACTGAAGCTTTCTTT

clone size: many
J gene: TRBJ1-1
V gene: TRBV13
D gene: NA
CDR3 protein: CASSFQNTEAFF
CDR3 DNA: TGTGCCAGCAGCTTTCAGAACACTGAAGCTTTCTTT

clone size: many
J gene: TRBJ2-7
V gene: TRBV11-2
D gene: NA
CDR3 protein: CASRPGPPQNFGEQYF
CDR3 DNA: TGTGCCAGCAGGCCCGGACCACCCCAAAATTTCGGCGAGCAGTACTTC

clone size: many
J gene: TRBJ1-1
V gene: TRBV7-3
D gene: TRBD1
CDR3 protein: CASSSRQGARTEAFF
CDR3 DNA: TGTGCCAGCAGCTCCCGACAGGGGGCGAGGACTGAAGCTTTCTTT

clone size: many
J gene: TRBJ2-3
V gene: TRBV2
D gene: NA
CDR3 protein: CASSVGDTQYF
CDR3 DNA: TGTGCCAGTAGCGTGGGAGATACGCAGTATTTT

clone size: NA
J gene: TRBJ1-1
V gene: TRBV3-1
D gene: TRBD1
CDR3 protein: CASSQLSFAGGAFF
CDR3 DNA: TGTGCCAGCAGCCAACTATCTTTTGCAGGGGGAGCTTTCTTT

clone size: many
J gene: TRBJ2-1
V gene: TRBV12-3/TRBV12-4
D gene: TRBD1
CDR3 protein: CASRGQGSHEQFF
CDR3 DNA: TGTGCCAGCAGGGGACAGGGGAGCCATGAGCAGTTCTTC

clone size: NA
J gene: TRBJ2-7
V gene: TRBV10-3
D gene: NA
CDR3 protein: CAISERQTDEQYF
CDR3 DNA: TGTGCCATCAGTGAACGACAGACCGACGAGCAGTACTTC

clone size: many
J gene: TRBJ1-1
V gene: TRBV28
D gene: TRBD1
CDR3 protein: CASSRQGWVNTEAFF
CDR3 DNA: TGTGCCAGCAGTCGACAGGGGTGGGTGAACACTGAAGCTTTCTTT

clone size: few
J gene: TRBJ2-1
V gene: TRBV19
D gene: TRBD2
CDR3 protein: CASSARTSGSFNEQFF
CDR3 DNA: TGTGCCAGTAGTGCCCGGACTAGCGGGAGTTTCAATGAGCAGTTCTTC

clone size: many
J gene: TRBJ1-1
V gene: TRBV11-3
D gene: NA
CDR3 protein: CASSFETLNTEAFF
CDR3 DNA: TGTGCCAGCAGCTTCGAGACATTGAACACTGAAGCTTTCTTT

clone size: few
J gene: TRBJ2-2
V gene: TRBV19
D gene: NA
CDR3 protein: CASSINNGGGTGELFF
CDR3 DNA: TGTGCCAGTAGTATAAACAACGGCGGCGGCACCGGGGAGCTGTTTTTT

clone size: many
J gene: TRBJ1-1
V gene: TRBV4-1
D gene: NA
CDR3 protein: CASSQVDLGNTEAFF
CDR3 DNA: TGCGCCAGCAGCCAAGTAGACTTGGGGAACACTGAAGCTTTCTTT

clone size: many
J gene: TRBJ2-1
V gene: TRBV6-2/TRBV6-3
D gene: NA
CDR3 protein: CASSTNLRGYNEQFF
CDR3 DNA: TGTGCCAGCAGTACCAACCTGCGGGGTTACAATGAGCAGTTCTTC

clone size: many
J gene: TRBJ2-1
V gene: TRBV14
D gene: TRBD2
CDR3 protein: CASSQGTSGMDRDEQFF
CDR3 DNA: TGTGCCAGCAGCCAAGGGACTAGCGGGATGGATCGTGATGAGCAGTTCTTC

clone size: NA
J gene: TRBJ2-3
V gene: TRBV2
D gene: TRBD2
CDR3 protein: CASLAGGLGQYF
CDR3 DNA: TGTGCCAGCCTAGCGGGGGGGCTCGGGCAGTATTTT

clone size: NA
J gene: TRBJ2-3
V gene: TRBV4-1
D gene: NA
CDR3 protein: CASSQEIGAFSTDTQYF
CDR3 DNA: TGCGCCAGCAGCCAAGAGATCGGCGCTTTTTCCACAGATACGCAGTATTTT

clone size: many
J gene: TRBJ2-1
V gene: TRBV28
D gene: TRBD2
CDR3 protein: CASRVSGRAMDEQFF
CDR3 DNA: TGTGCCAGCAGGGTTAGCGGGAGGGCCATGGATGAGCAGTTCTTC

clone size: few
J gene: TRBJ1-3
V gene: TRBV18
D gene: TRBD1
CDR3 protein: CASSQNPGQNSGNTIYF
CDR3 DNA: TGTGCCAGCTCACAAAATCCGGGACAGAATTCTGGAAACACCATATATTTT

clone size: few
J gene: TRBJ1-5
V gene: TRBV12-3/TRBV12-4
D gene: NA
CDR3 protein: CASSLLVRFRDSKTGNQPQHF
CDR3 DNA: TGTGCCAGCAGTTTACTTGTCCGGTTCCGGGACTCAAAAACGGGCAATCAGCCCCAGCATTTT

clone size: many
J gene: TRBJ2-7
V gene: TRBV6-1
D gene: TRBD1
CDR3 protein: CASRGGQGAPYEQYF
CDR3 DNA: TGTGCCAGCCGCGGGGGACAGGGGGCACCCTACGAGCAGTACTTC

clone size: NA
J gene: TRBJ1-1
V gene: TRBV10-3
D gene: NA
CDR3 protein: CAIRGLPTNTEAFF
CDR3 DNA: TGTGCCATCAGGGGACTGCCCACGAACACTGAAGCTTTCTTT

clone size: many
J gene: TRBJ1-1
V gene: TRBV5-6
D gene: NA
CDR3 protein: CASSFFQRNTEAFF
CDR3 DNA: TGTGCCAGCAGCTTCTTCCAGAGGAACACTGAAGCTTTCTTT

clone size: few
J gene: TRBJ2-2
V gene: TRBV27
D gene: NA
CDR3 protein: CASSLLGAVRVGELFF
CDR3 DNA: TGTGCCAGCAGTTTACTGGGGGCAGTTCGGGTCGGGGAGCTGTTTTTT

clone size: many
J gene: TRBJ1-1
V gene: TRBV6-1
D gene: NA
CDR3 protein: CASSEKIDSTNTEAFF
CDR3 DNA: TGTGCCAGCAGTGAAAAAATAGACAGTACTAACACTGAAGCTTTCTTT

clone size: NA
J gene: TRBJ2-1
V gene: TRBV6-1
D gene: NA
CDR3 protein: CASRRSRGGGSYNEQFF
CDR3 DNA: TGTGCCAGCAGGCGTTCTAGGGGCGGAGGCTCCTACAATGAGCAGTTCTTC

clone size: many
J gene: TRBJ1-2
V gene: TRBV12-3/TRBV12-4
D gene: TRBD1
CDR3 protein: CASTSDRLYGYTF
CDR3 DNA: TGTGCCAGCACTTCGGACAGGCTCTATGGCTACACCTTC

clone size: many
J gene: TRBJ1-2
V gene: TRBV5-8
D gene: NA
CDR3 protein: CASTRDSRGGYTF
CDR3 DNA: TGTGCCAGCACCCGGGACTCCAGAGGCGGCTACACCTTC

clone size: many
J gene: TRBJ2-7
V gene: TRBV20-1
D gene: NA
CDR3 protein: CSARVPGSSYEQYF
CDR3 DNA: TGCAGTGCTAGAGTTCCGGGATCCTCCTACGAGCAGTACTTC

clone size: many
J gene: TRBJ2-1
V gene: TRBV20-1
D gene: TRBD2
CDR3 protein: CSARDQGTSGLRSYNEQFF
CDR3 DNA: TGCAGTGCTAGAGATCAGGGGACTAGCGGTCTCCGCTCCTACAATGAGCAGTTCTTC

clone size: many
J gene: TRBJ1-5
V gene: TRBV6-1
D gene: NA
CDR3 protein: CASTGGNQPQHF
CDR3 DNA: TGTGCCAGTACAGGTGGCAATCAGCCCCAGCATTTT

clone size: many
J gene: TRBJ1-3
V gene: TRBV24-1
D gene: NA
CDR3 protein: CATSGAGSGNTIYF
CDR3 DNA: TGTGCCACCAGTGGGGCAGGCTCTGGAAACACCATATATTTT

clone size: few
J gene: TRBJ1-1
V gene: TRBV4-1
D gene: NA
CDR3 protein: CASSQENRVNTEAFF
CDR3 DNA: TGCGCCAGCAGCCAAGAGAATAGGGTGAACACTGAAGCTTTCTTT

clone size: many
J gene: TRBJ2-7
V gene: TRBV5-1
D gene: TRBD1
CDR3 protein: CASSLGGTGGLDEQYF
CDR3 DNA: TGCGCCAGCAGCTTGGGAGGGACAGGGGGCTTGGACGAGCAGTACTTC

clone size: many
J gene: TRBJ2-1
V gene: TRBV28
D gene: NA
CDR3 protein: CASRPDSYEQFF
CDR3 DNA: TGTGCCAGCAGGCCCGACAGCTATGAGCAGTTCTTC

clone size: many
J gene: TRBJ2-3
V gene: TRBV7-2
D gene: NA
CDR3 protein: CASSIRFTTDTQYF
CDR3 DNA: TGTGCCAGCAGCATCAGGTTCACCACAGATACGCAGTATTTT

clone size: many
J gene: TRBJ2-7
V gene: TRBV6-1
D gene: TRBD1
CDR3 protein: CASSPTGVISEQYF
CDR3 DNA: TGTGCCAGCAGTCCAACAGGGGTTATTTCCGAGCAGTACTTC

clone size: few
J gene: TRBJ2-7
V gene: TRBV25-1
D gene: NA
CDR3 protein: CASRESGTAYEQYF
CDR3 DNA: TGTGCCAGCAGAGAGTCTGGGACCGCCTACGAGCAGTACTTC

clone size: many
J gene: TRBJ1-1
V gene: TRBV13
D gene: NA
CDR3 protein: CASSLGPTSVGDRNVDRVNTEAFF
CDR3 DNA: TGTGCCAGCAGCTTAGGACCTACCTCAGTGGGGGATCGTAATGTCGATAGGGTGAACACTGAAGCTTTCTTT